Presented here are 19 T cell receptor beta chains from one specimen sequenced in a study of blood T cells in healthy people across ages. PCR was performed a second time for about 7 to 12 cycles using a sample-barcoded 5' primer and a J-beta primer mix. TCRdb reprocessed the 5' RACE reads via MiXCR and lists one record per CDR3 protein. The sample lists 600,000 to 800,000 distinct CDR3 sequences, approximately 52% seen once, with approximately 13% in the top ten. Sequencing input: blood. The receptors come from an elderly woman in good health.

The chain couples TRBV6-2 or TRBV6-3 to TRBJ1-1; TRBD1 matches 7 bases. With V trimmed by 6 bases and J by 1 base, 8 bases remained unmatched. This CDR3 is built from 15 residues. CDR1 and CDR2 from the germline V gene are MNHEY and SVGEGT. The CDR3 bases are TGTGCCAGCAGCCTACAGGGGCGAAGGAACACTGAAGCTTTCTTT. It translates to CASSLQGRRNTEAFF.

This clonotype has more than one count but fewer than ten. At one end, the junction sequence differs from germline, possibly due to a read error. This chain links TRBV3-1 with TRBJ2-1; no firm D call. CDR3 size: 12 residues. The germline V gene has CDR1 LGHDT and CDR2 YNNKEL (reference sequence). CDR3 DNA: TGTGCCAGCAACCAAGGTTTCTATGAGCAGTTCTTC. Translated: CASNQGFYEQFF.

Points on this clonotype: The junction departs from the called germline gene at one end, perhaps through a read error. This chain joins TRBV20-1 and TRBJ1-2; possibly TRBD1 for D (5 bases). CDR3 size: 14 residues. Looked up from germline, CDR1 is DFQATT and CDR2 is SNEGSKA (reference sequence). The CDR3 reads CSATDGTANSGYTF. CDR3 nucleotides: TGCAGTGCTACGGACGGGACCGCTAACTCTGGCTACACCTTC.

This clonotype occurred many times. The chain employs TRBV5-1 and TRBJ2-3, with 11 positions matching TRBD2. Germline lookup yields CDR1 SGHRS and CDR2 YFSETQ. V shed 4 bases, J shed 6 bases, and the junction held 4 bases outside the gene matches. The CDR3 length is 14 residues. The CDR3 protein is CASSQGLAVDTQYF. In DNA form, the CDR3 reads TGCGCCAGCAGCCAGGGACTAGCGGTGGATACGCAGTATTTT.

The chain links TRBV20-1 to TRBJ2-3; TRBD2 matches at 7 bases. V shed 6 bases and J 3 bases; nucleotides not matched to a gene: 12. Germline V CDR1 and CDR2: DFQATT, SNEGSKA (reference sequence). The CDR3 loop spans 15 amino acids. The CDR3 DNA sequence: TGCAGTGCCCGCCGGCTAGCGGCCTTTACAGATACGCAGTATTTT. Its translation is CSARRLAAFTDTQYF.

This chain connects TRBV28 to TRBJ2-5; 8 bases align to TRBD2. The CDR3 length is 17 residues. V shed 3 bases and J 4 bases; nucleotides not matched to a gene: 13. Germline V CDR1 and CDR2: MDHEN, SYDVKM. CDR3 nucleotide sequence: TGTGCCAGCAGTTTCGGGGTAGCGGGGCATTTAGGAGAGACCCAGTACTTC. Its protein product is CASSFGVAGHLGETQYF.

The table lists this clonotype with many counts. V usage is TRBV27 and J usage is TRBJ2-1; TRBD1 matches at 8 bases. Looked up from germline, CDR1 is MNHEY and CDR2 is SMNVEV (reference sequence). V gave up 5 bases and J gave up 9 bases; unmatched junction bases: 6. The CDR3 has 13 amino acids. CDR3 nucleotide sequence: TGTGCCAGCAGTATTCAGGGGGCGAGTGAGCAGTTCTTC. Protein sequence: CASSIQGASEQFF.

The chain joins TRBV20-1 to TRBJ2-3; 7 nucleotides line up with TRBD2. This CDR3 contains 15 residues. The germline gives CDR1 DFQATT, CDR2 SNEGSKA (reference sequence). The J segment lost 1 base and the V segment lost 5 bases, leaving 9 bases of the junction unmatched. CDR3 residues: CSAGQREAGTDTQYF. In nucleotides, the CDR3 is TGCAGTGCTGGGCAGCGGGAAGCCGGCACAGATACGCAGTATTTT.

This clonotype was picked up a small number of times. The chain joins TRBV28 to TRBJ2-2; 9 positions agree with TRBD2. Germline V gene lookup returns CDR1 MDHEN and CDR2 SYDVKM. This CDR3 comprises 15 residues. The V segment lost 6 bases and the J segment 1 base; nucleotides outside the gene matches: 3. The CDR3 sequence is CASRAGGLNTGELFF. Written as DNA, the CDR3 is TGTGCCAGCAGAGCGGGGGGACTGAACACCGGGGAGCTGTTTTTT.

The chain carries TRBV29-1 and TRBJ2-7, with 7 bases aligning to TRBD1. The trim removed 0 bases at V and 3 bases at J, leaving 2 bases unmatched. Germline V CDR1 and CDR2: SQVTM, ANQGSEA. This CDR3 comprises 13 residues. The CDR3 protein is CSVEDWDSYEQYF. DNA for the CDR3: TGCAGCGTTGAAGATTGGGACAGCTACGAGCAGTACTTC.

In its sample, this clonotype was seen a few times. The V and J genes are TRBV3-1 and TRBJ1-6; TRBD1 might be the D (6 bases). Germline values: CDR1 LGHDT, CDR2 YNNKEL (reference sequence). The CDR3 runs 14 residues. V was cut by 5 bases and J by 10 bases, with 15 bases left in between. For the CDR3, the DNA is TGTGCCAGCAGCTACCAGGGGAGCCGGTCACCCCTCCACTTT. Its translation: CASSYQGSRSPLHF. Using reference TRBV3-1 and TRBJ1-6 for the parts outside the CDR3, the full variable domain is DTAVSQTPKYLVTQMGNDKSIKCEQNLGHDTMYWYKQDSKKFLKIMFSYNNKELIINETVPNRFSPKSPDKAHLNLHINSLELGDSAVYFCASSYQGSRSPLHFGNGTRLTVT.

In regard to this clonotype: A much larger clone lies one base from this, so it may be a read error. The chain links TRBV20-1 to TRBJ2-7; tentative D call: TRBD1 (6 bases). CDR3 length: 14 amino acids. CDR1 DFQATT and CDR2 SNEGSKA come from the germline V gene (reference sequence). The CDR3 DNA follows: TGCGGTGCTAGGGGGACCGTGAGCTCCTACGAGCAGTACTTC. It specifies CGARGTVSSYEQYF.

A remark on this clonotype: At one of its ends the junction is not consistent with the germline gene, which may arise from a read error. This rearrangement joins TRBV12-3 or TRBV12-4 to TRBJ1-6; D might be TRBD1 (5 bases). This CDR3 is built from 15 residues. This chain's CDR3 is CASSFGLPGNLPLHF. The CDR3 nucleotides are TGTGCCAGCAGTTTCGGACTTCCAGGGAATTTACCCCTCCACTTT.

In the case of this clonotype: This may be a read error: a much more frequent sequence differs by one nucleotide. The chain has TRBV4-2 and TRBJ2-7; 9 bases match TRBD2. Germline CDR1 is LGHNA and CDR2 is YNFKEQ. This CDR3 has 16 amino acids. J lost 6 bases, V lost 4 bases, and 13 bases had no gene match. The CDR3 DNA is TGTGCCAGCAGCCCTGGAGTAGCGGGAGCCCACTGCGAGCAGTACTTC. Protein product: CASSPGVAGAHCEQYF.

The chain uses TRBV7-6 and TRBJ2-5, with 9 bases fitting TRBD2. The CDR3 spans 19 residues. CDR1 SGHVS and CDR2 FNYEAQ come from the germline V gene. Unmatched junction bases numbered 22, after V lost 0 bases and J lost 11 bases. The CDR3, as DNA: TGTGCCAGCAGCTTAGCAGTTTTAGGTAGCGGGGGAAAAGACAATGAGCAGTACTTC. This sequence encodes CASSLAVLGSGGKDNEQYF. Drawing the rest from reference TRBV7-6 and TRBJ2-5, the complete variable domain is GAGVSQSPRYKVTKRGQDVALRCDPISGHVSLYWYRQALGQGPEFLTYFNYEAQQDKSGLPNDRFSAERPEGSISTLTIQRTEQRDSAMYRCASSLAVLGSGGKDNEQYFGPGTRLLVL.

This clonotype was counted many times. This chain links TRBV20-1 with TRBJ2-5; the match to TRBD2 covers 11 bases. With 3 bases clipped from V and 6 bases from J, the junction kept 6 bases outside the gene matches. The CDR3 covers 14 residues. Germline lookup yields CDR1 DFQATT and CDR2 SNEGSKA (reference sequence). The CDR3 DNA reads TGCAGTGCTAGGGATAGCGGGAGGGTGAAGACCCAGTACTTC. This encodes CSARDSGRVKTQYF.

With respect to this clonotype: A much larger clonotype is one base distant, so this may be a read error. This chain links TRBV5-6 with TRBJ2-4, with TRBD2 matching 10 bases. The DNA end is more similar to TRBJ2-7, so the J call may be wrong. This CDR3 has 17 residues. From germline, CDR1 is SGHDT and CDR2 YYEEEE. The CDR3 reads CASGLFGTSVRRDEQYF. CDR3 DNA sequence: TGTGCCAGCGGCTTGTTTGGGACTAGCGTGAGAAGGGACGAGCAGTACTTC.

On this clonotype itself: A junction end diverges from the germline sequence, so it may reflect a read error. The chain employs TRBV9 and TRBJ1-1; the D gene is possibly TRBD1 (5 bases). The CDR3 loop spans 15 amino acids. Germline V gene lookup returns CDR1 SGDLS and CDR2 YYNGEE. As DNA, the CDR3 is TGTGTCAGCAGCGTAGGCGGGGCGGTGAACACTGAAGCTTTCTTT. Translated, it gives CVSSVGGAVNTEAFF.

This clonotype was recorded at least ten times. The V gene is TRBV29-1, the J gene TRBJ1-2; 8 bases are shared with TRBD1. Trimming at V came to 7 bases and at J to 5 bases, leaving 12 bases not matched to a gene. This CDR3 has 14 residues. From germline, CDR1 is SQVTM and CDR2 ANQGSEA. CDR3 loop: CSESPADRAYGYTF. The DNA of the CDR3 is TGCAGCGAATCACCAGCGGACAGGGCTTATGGCTACACCTTC.